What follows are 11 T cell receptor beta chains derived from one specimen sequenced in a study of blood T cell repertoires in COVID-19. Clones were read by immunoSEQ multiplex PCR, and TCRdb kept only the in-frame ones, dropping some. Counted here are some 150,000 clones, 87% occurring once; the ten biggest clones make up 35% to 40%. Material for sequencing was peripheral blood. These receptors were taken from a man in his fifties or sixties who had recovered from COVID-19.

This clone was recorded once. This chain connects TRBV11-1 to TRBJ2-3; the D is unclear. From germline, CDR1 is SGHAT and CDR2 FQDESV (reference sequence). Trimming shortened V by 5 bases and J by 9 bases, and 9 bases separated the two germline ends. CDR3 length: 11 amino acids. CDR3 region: CASSRSGTQYF. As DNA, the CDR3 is TGTGCCAGCAGCAGGTCCGGGACGCAGTATTTT.

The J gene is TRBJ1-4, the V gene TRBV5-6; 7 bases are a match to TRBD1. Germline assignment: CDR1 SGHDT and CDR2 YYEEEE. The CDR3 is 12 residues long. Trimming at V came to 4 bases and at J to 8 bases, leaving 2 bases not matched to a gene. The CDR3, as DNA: TGTGCCAGCAGCACAGGGGACGAAAAACTGTTTTTT. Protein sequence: CASSTGDEKLFF.

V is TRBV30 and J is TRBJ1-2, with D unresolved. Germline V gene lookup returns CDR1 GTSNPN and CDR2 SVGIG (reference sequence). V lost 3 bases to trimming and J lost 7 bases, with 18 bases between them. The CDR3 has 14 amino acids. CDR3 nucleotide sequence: TGTGCCTGGAGCGCTGCTAGTACCACCTTTGGCTACACCTTC. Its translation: CAWSAASTTFGYTF.

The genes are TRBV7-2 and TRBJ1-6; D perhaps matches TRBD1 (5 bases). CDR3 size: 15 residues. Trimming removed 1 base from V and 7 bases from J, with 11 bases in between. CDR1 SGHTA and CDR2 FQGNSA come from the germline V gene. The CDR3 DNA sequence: TGTGCCAGCAGCTTAGTCCAGGGCGAAAATTCACCCCTCCACTTT. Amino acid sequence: CASSLVQGENSPLHF.

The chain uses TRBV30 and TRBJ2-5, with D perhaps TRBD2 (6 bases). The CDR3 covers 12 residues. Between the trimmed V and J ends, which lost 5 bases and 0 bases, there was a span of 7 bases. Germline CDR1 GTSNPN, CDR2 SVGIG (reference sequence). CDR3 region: CAWGTDQETQYF. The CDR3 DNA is TGTGCCTGGGGGACTGACCAAGAGACCCAGTACTTC.

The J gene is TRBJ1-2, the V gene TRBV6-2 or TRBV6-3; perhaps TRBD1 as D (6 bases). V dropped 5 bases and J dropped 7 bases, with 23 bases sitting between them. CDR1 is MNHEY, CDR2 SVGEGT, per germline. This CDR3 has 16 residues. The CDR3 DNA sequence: TGTGCCAGCAGTCACAGGGACGACCGGGCAAAAGGTGGCTACACCTTC. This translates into CASSHRDDRAKGGYTF.

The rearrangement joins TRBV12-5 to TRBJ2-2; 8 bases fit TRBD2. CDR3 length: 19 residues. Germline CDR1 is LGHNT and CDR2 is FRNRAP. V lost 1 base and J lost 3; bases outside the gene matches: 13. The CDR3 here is CASGLDRRGRGAHTGELFF. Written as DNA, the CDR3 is TGTGCTAGTGGTTTGGACCGCCGCGGGCGGGGGGCGCACACCGGGGAGCTGTTTTTT.

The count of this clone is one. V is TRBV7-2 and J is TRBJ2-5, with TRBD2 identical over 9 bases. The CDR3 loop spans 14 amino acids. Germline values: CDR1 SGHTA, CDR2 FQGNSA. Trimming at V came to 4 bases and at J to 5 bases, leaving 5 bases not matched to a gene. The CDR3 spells CASSWRGGRETQYF. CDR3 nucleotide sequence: TGTGCCAGCAGCTGGCGGGGGGGCCGGGAGACCCAGTACTTC.

CDR3 amino acids: CARSLDPIQGNTEAFF. The DNA of the CDR3 is TGTGCCAGAAGCTTGGACCCGATACAGGGGAACACTGAAGCTTTCTTT. The chain links TRBV5-3 to TRBJ1-1; D perhaps matches TRBD1 (6 bases). TRBV5-3 is placed among ORFs of uncertain function. The ends were cut back, 0 bases at V and 1 base at J, with 13 bases in the middle. The CDR3 extends over 16 amino acids.

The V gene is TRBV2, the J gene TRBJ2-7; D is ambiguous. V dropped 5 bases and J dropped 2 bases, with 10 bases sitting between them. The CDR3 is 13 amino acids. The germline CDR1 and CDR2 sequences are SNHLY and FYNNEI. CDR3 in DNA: TGTGCCAGCAGTCGGCCGAGGACCTACGAGCAGTACTTC. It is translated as CASSRPRTYEQYF.

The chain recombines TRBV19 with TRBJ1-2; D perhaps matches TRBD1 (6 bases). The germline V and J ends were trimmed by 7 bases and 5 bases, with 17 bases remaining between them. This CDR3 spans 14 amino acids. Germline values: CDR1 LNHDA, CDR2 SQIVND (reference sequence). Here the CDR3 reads CASTKDRQTYGYTF. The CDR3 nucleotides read TGTGCCAGTACCAAAGACAGGCAGACTTATGGCTACACCTTC.